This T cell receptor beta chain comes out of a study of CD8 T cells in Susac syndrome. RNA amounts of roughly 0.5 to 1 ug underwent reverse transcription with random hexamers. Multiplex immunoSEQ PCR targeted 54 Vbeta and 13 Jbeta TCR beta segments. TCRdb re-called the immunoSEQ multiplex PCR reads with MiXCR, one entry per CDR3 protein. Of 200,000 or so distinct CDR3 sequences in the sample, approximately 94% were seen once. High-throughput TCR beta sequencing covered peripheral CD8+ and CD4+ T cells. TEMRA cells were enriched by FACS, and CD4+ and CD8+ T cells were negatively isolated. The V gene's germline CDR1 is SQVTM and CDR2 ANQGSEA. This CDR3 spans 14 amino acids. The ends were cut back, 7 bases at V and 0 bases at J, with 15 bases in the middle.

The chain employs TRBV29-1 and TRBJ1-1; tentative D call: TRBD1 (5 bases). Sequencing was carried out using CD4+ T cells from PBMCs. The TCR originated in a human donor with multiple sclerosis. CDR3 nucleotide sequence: TGCAGCGCCCCCCCGTCAGGGATGAACACTGAAGCTTTCTTT. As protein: CSAPPSGMNTEAFF.